Listed below are T cell receptor beta chains from one sample, sequenced in a study of blood T cell repertoires in COVID-19. Here immunoSEQ multiplex PCR was the method, and the copy in TCRdb shows in-frame clones only, minus some. The sample records roughly 230,000 clones, approximately 91% being singletons. Sequencing was done on a sample of peripheral blood. The receptors come from a human donor in a cohort sampled during active COVID-19. CDR3s include the opening cysteine and the closing phenylalanine or tryptophan. D genes are given only for firm matches. Expanded clones are given a class, and other clones once, few, many or no size at all.

v_gene: TRBV3-1/TRBV3-2
len: 16
d_gene: .
j_gene: TRBJ2-5
abundance: .
CDR3aa: CASSQMGPFSKETQYF
CDR3nt: TGTGCCAGCAGCCAGATGGGCCCTTTTTCCAAAGAGACCCAGTACTTC

v_gene: TRBV2
len: 15
d_gene: .
j_gene: TRBJ1-4
abundance: many
CDR3aa: CASRPQTATNEKLFF
CDR3nt: TGTGCCAGCAGACCACAGACCGCAACTAATGAAAAACTGTTTTTT

v_gene: TRBV11-2
len: 16
d_gene: TRBD2
j_gene: TRBJ2-7
abundance: .
CDR3aa: CASSLDSGGLPYEQYF
CDR3nt: TGTGCCAGCAGCCTGGATAGCGGGGGGTTACCCTACGAGCAGTACTTC

v_gene: TRBV19
len: 14
d_gene: .
j_gene: TRBJ1-1
abundance: .
CDR3aa: CASSMRETGAEAFF
CDR3nt: TGTGCCAGTAGTATGAGGGAAACCGGGGCTGAAGCTTTCTTT

v_gene: TRBV4-1
len: 16
d_gene: TRBD1
j_gene: TRBJ2-4
abundance: .
CDR3aa: CASSQDPGQGRNIQYF
CDR3nt: TGCGCCAGCAGCCAAGATCCGGGACAGGGGAGAAACATTCAGTACTTC

v_gene: TRBV28
len: 16
d_gene: TRBD1
j_gene: TRBJ1-6
abundance: .
CDR3aa: CASSTRDRGTNSPLHF
CDR3nt: TGTGCCAGCAGTACACGGGACAGGGGTACGAATTCACCCCTCCACTTT

v_gene: TRBV7-2
len: 15
d_gene: TRBD2
j_gene: TRBJ2-5
abundance: .
CDR3aa: CASSWGPREFETQYF
CDR3nt: TGTGCCAGCAGCTGGGGTCCGCGGGAGTTCGAGACCCAGTACTTC

v_gene: TRBV3-1/TRBV3-2
len: 15
d_gene: .
j_gene: TRBJ1-3
abundance: .
CDR3aa: CASSQTGSSGNTIYF
CDR3nt: TGTGCCAGCAGCCAAACAGGGAGCTCTGGAAACACCATATATTTT

v_gene: TRBV7-9
len: 17
d_gene: TRBD2
j_gene: TRBJ2-2
abundance: .
CDR3aa: CASSMPGGAKNTGELFF
CDR3nt: TGTGCCAGCAGCATGCCCGGGGGGGCTAAGAACACCGGGGAGCTGTTTTTT

v_gene: TRBV9
len: 15
d_gene: .
j_gene: TRBJ1-6
abundance: .
CDR3aa: CASSPHGGIHSPLHF
CDR3nt: TGTGCCAGCAGCCCACACGGGGGGATTCATTCACCCCTCCACTTT

v_gene: TRBV12-3/TRBV12-4
len: 12
d_gene: .
j_gene: TRBJ1-3
abundance: .
CDR3aa: CASTPSGNTIYF
CDR3nt: TGTGCCAGCACCCCGTCTGGAAACACCATATATTTT

v_gene: TRBV3-1/TRBV3-2
len: 12
d_gene: .
j_gene: TRBJ1-2
abundance: .
CDR3aa: CASSQGLYGYTF
CDR3nt: TGTGCCAGCAGCCAAGGACTCTATGGCTACACCTTC

v_gene: TRBV19
len: 14
d_gene: TRBD1
j_gene: TRBJ1-5
abundance: .
CDR3aa: CASSMTGGDQPQHF
CDR3nt: TGTGCCAGTAGTATGACAGGGGGCGACCAGCCCCAGCATTTT

v_gene: TRBV28
len: 12
d_gene: .
j_gene: TRBJ2-7
abundance: .
CDR3aa: CASITGTYEQYF
CDR3nt: TGTGCCAGCATCACAGGGACCTACGAGCAGTACTTC

v_gene: TRBV11-2
len: 14
d_gene: .
j_gene: TRBJ1-2
abundance: .
CDR3aa: CASSLGIQDYGYTF
CDR3nt: TGTGCCAGCAGCTTAGGTATCCAGGACTATGGCTACACCTTC

v_gene: TRBV9
len: 14
d_gene: TRBD2
j_gene: TRBJ2-3
abundance: .
CDR3aa: CASNPAGVTDTQYF
CDR3nt: TGTGCCAGCAACCCAGCGGGAGTCACAGATACGCAGTATTTT

v_gene: TRBV7-8
len: 14
d_gene: TRBD1
j_gene: TRBJ1-4
abundance: .
CDR3aa: CASSLRDSTGKLFF
CDR3nt: TGTGCCAGCAGTCTCCGGGACAGCACTGGAAAACTGTTTTTT

v_gene: TRBV21-1
len: 16
d_gene: .
j_gene: TRBJ1-4
abundance: .
CDR3aa: CASSNEGAVRAEKLFF
CDR3nt: TGTGCCAGCAGCAACGAAGGGGCCGTAAGGGCTGAAAAACTGTTTTTT

v_gene: TRBV10-3
len: 15
d_gene: TRBD2
j_gene: TRBJ2-1
abundance: .
CDR3aa: CAISEAGLYYNEQFF
CDR3nt: TGTGCCATCAGTGAAGCGGGACTATACTACAATGAGCAGTTCTTC

v_gene: TRBV4-1
len: 14
d_gene: .
j_gene: TRBJ1-5
abundance: .
CDR3aa: CASSQPTGNQPQHF
CDR3nt: TGCGCCAGCAGCCAACCTACAGGAAATCAGCCCCAGCATTTT

v_gene: TRBV24-1
len: 14
d_gene: .
j_gene: TRBJ2-2
abundance: .
CDR3aa: CATSDNIYTGELFF
CDR3nt: TGTGCCACCAGTGATAATATCTACACCGGGGAGCTGTTTTTT

v_gene: TRBV10-3
len: 14
d_gene: TRBD1
j_gene: TRBJ2-7
abundance: once
CDR3aa: CAISDGQGYYEQYF
CDR3nt: TGTGCCATCAGTGATGGACAGGGATACTACGAGCAGTACTTC

v_gene: TRBV12-3/TRBV12-4
len: 11
d_gene: .
j_gene: TRBJ2-1
abundance: .
CDR3aa: CASTQQHEQFF
CDR3nt: TGTGCCAGCACCCAACAGCATGAGCAGTTCTTC

v_gene: TRBV6-5
len: 15
d_gene: .
j_gene: TRBJ2-7
abundance: .
CDR3aa: CASSRTGHLSYEQYF
CDR3nt: TGTGCCAGCAGTAGAACCGGACACCTCTCCTACGAGCAGTACTTC

v_gene: TRBV10-3
len: 15
d_gene: .
j_gene: TRBJ1-6
abundance: .
CDR3aa: CAISGGSSYNSPLHF
CDR3nt: TGTGCCATCAGTGGTGGGAGCTCCTATAATTCACCCCTCCACTTT

v_gene: TRBV11-2
len: 14
d_gene: TRBD1
j_gene: TRBJ1-2
abundance: once
CDR3aa: CASSPLDRARGYTF
CDR3nt: TGTGCCAGCAGCCCCTTGGACAGGGCGAGGGGCTACACCTTC

v_gene: TRBV19
len: 15
d_gene: TRBD2
j_gene: TRBJ2-7
abundance: .
CDR3aa: CASSAPTSGVKGQYF
CDR3nt: TGTGCCAGTAGTGCCCCGACTAGCGGAGTAAAAGGACAGTACTTC

v_gene: TRBV4-1
len: 14
d_gene: .
j_gene: TRBJ2-7
abundance: .
CDR3aa: CASSLGRGSYEQYF
CDR3nt: TGCGCCAGCAGCCTGGGTCGGGGCTCCTACGAGCAGTACTTC

v_gene: TRBV4-1
len: 16
d_gene: TRBD2
j_gene: TRBJ2-7
abundance: .
CDR3aa: CASSPQLAGGFYEQYF
CDR3nt: TGCGCCAGCAGCCCACAGCTAGCGGGGGGGTTCTACGAGCAGTACTTC

v_gene: TRBV4-3
len: 14
d_gene: TRBD1
j_gene: TRBJ1-4
abundance: once
CDR3aa: CASSQDRGSEKLFF
CDR3nt: TGCGCCAGCAGCCAGGACAGGGGGAGCGAAAAACTGTTTTTT

v_gene: TRBV19
len: 13
d_gene: .
j_gene: TRBJ2-7
abundance: .
CDR3aa: CASSIDWQDEQYF
CDR3nt: TGTGCCAGTAGTATAGATTGGCAGGACGAGCAGTACTTC

v_gene: TRBV4-3
len: 18
d_gene: TRBD2
j_gene: TRBJ2-3
abundance: .
CDR3aa: CASSQDWSSGGAEDTQYF
CDR3nt: TGCGCCAGCAGCCAAGATTGGTCTAGCGGGGGGGCCGAGGATACGCAGTATTTT

v_gene: TRBV9
len: 17
d_gene: .
j_gene: TRBJ1-5
abundance: .
CDR3aa: CASSIRTAAISYRPQHF
CDR3nt: TGTGCCAGCAGCATTCGGACAGCCGCGATCTCTTATCGGCCCCAGCATTTT

v_gene: TRBV4-2
len: 14
d_gene: .
j_gene: TRBJ1-1
abundance: .
CDR3aa: CASSQAGYGWEAFF
CDR3nt: TGTGCCAGCAGCCAAGCGGGGTACGGGTGGGAAGCTTTCTTT

v_gene: TRBV7-2
len: 13
d_gene: .
j_gene: TRBJ1-5
abundance: .
CDR3aa: CASSKDSLQPQHF
CDR3nt: TGTGCCAGCAGCAAGGACAGCCTTCAGCCCCAGCATTTT

v_gene: TRBV24-1
len: 13
d_gene: TRBD1
j_gene: TRBJ2-7
abundance: .
CDR3aa: CAALGTEENEQYF
CDR3nt: TGTGCCGCCCTCGGGACAGAAGAAAACGAGCAGTACTTC

v_gene: TRBV7-6
len: 14
d_gene: TRBD2
j_gene: TRBJ2-7
abundance: .
CDR3aa: CASSFSAGIYEQYF
CDR3nt: TGTGCCAGCAGCTTCTCAGCGGGAATATACGAGCAGTACTTC

v_gene: TRBV7-2
len: 14
d_gene: .
j_gene: TRBJ1-3
abundance: once
CDR3aa: CASSESVGGNTIYF
CDR3nt: TGTGCCAGCAGCGAAAGCGTCGGTGGAAACACCATATATTTT

v_gene: TRBV4-2
len: 14
d_gene: .
j_gene: TRBJ1-5
abundance: .
CDR3aa: CASSQGQENQPQHF
CDR3nt: TGTGCCAGCAGCCAAGGACAGGAAAATCAGCCCCAGCATTTT

v_gene: TRBV9
len: 15
d_gene: .
j_gene: TRBJ2-1
abundance: .
CDR3aa: CASSVEGGPNNEQFF
CDR3nt: TGTGCCAGCAGCGTCGAGGGGGGGCCGAATAATGAGCAGTTCTTC

v_gene: TRBV4-3
len: 14
d_gene: .
j_gene: TRBJ1-2
abundance: .
CDR3aa: CASSQDPGGRGYTF
CDR3nt: TGCGCCAGCAGCCAAGATCCGGGGGGGAGAGGCTACACCTTC

v_gene: TRBV28
len: 14
d_gene: .
j_gene: TRBJ1-1
abundance: once
CDR3aa: CASSLGGRSTEAFF
CDR3nt: TGTGCCAGCAGTTTGGGGGGAAGGAGCACTGAAGCTTTCTTT

v_gene: TRBV2
len: 15
d_gene: TRBD1
j_gene: TRBJ2-4
abundance: .
CDR3aa: CASRQPGQGDWSAYF
CDR3nt: TGTGCCAGCAGGCAACCGGGACAGGGGGATTGGTCGGCGTACTTC

v_gene: TRBV18
len: 15
d_gene: TRBD1
j_gene: TRBJ1-1
abundance: .
CDR3aa: CASSPPTGDRTEAFF
CDR3nt: TGTGCCAGCTCACCACCGACAGGGGATAGGACTGAAGCTTTCTTT

v_gene: TRBV25-1
len: 14
d_gene: .
j_gene: TRBJ2-2
abundance: .
CDR3aa: CASSEILDLGELFF
CDR3nt: TGTGCCAGCAGTGAAATTTTGGACTTGGGGGAGCTGTTTTTT

v_gene: TRBV11-3
len: 13
d_gene: .
j_gene: TRBJ1-1
abundance: .
CDR3aa: CASSPVYREGAFF
CDR3nt: TGTGCCAGCAGCCCGGTCTACAGGGAGGGGGCTTTCTTT

v_gene: TRBV19
len: 15
d_gene: TRBD1
j_gene: TRBJ1-2
abundance: .
CDR3aa: CASSEQGARNYGYTF
CDR3nt: TGTGCCAGTAGTGAACAGGGGGCGCGGAACTATGGCTACACCTTC

v_gene: TRBV28
len: 13
d_gene: .
j_gene: TRBJ2-7
abundance: .
CDR3aa: CASSLAGSYEQYF
CDR3nt: TGTGCCAGCAGTTTAGCGGGCTCTTACGAGCAGTACTTC

v_gene: TRBV27
len: 13
d_gene: .
j_gene: TRBJ1-2
abundance: .
CDR3aa: CASSFFQGSGYTF
CDR3nt: TGTGCCAGCAGTTTCTTCCAGGGCTCTGGCTACACCTTC

v_gene: TRBV24-1
len: 13
d_gene: .
j_gene: TRBJ2-7
abundance: .
CDR3aa: CATSDFSRGEQYF
CDR3nt: TGTGCCACCAGTGATTTTAGCAGGGGCGAGCAGTACTTC

v_gene: TRBV5-1
len: 17
d_gene: TRBD1
j_gene: TRBJ1-2
abundance: .
CDR3aa: CASSPTGTGKFGSGYTF
CDR3nt: TGCGCCAGCAGCCCTACCGGGACAGGGAAGTTCGGCAGCGGCTACACCTTC

v_gene: TRBV27
len: 15
d_gene: TRBD1
j_gene: TRBJ1-2
abundance: .
CDR3aa: CASSSPRGPSYGYTF
CDR3nt: TGTGCCAGCAGCTCCCCCAGGGGGCCTTCCTATGGCTACACCTTC

v_gene: TRBV11-2
len: 19
d_gene: .
j_gene: TRBJ1-2
abundance: .
CDR3aa: CASSLAGTLKVGFNYGYTF
CDR3nt: TGTGCCAGCAGCTTAGCTGGGACTTTGAAGGTCGGGTTTAACTATGGCTACACCTTC

v_gene: TRBV2
len: 13
d_gene: TRBD1
j_gene: TRBJ1-1
abundance: few
CDR3aa: CASTQGANTEAFF
CDR3nt: TGTGCCAGCACTCAGGGGGCGAACACTGAAGCTTTCTTT

v_gene: TRBV21-1
len: 18
d_gene: .
j_gene: TRBJ2-7
abundance: once
CDR3aa: CASSKYTWGMNGAYEQYF
CDR3nt: TGTGCCAGCAGCAAATACACTTGGGGAATGAACGGGGCCTACGAGCAGTACTTC

v_gene: TRBV5-1
len: 16
d_gene: TRBD2
j_gene: TRBJ2-1
abundance: .
CDR3aa: CASGFLGRSSYNEQFF
CDR3nt: TGCGCCAGCGGCTTCCTCGGGAGGAGCTCCTACAATGAGCAGTTCTTC

v_gene: TRBV6-5
len: 16
d_gene: .
j_gene: TRBJ2-1
abundance: .
CDR3aa: CASSYSASPYYNEQFF
CDR3nt: TGTGCCAGCAGTTACTCGGCAAGTCCTTACTACAATGAGCAGTTCTTC